The 11 T cell receptor beta chains below come from one sample, sequenced in a study of spatial heterogeneity in lung cancer. TCRdb processed the 5' RACE reads anew with MiXCR; each CDR3 protein has one entry. The repertoire includes under 150,000 distinct CDR3 sequences, 10% to 15% of them detected once, and around a sixth sits in the top ten. The time point denotes: blood at routine non-recurrence follow-up after resection. Whole RNA, isolated from tumor, nontumor lung or frozen PBMC, was sequenced without prior sorting. This specimen was PBMCs, taken at follow-up. These receptors originate from a male donor with early-stage non-small cell lung cancer.

In its sample, this clonotype was seen a few times. The genes are TRBV5-6 and TRBJ2-3, with 10 positions matching TRBD1. J lost 6 bases, V lost 5 bases, and 12 bases had no gene match. This CDR3 contains 16 residues. Germline V CDR1 and CDR2: SGHDT, YYEEEE. CDR3 loop: CASRDSRDRGADTQYF. The CDR3 DNA reads TGTGCCAGCAGAGACTCCCGGGACAGGGGAGCGGATACGCAGTATTTT.

The V and J genes are TRBV28 and TRBJ2-7; D perhaps matches TRBD2 (6 bases). CDR3 length: 17 residues. Germline assignment: CDR1 MDHEN and CDR2 SYDVKM. V lost 2 bases and J 0 bases, leaving 17 bases between the germline ends. CDR3 nucleotide sequence: TGTGCCAGCAGTTTAAAGTGGCGGCGGGGCATCTCCTACGAGCAGTACTTC. Translation gives CASSLKWRRGISYEQYF. Supplemented by reference TRBV28 and TRBJ2-7, the full variable domain reads DVKVTQSSRYLVKRTGEKVFLECVQDMDHENMFWYRQDPGLGLRLIYFSYDVKMKEKGDIPEGYSVSREKKERFSLILESASTNQTSMYLCASSLKWRRGISYEQYFGPGTRLTVT.

By sample fraction, this clonotype is medium-sized. The chain's CDR3 is CASSQEPGGTEAFF. The CDR3 region has the DNA TGTGCCAGCAGCCAAGAACCAGGGGGCACTGAAGCTTTCTTT. The rearrangement links TRBV4-2 to TRBJ1-1; TRBD1 aligns across 7 bases. Germline values: CDR1 LGHNA, CDR2 YNFKEQ. V shed 0 bases, J shed 4 bases, and the junction held 2 bases outside the gene matches. The CDR3 has 14 residues.

Only a few counts were recorded for this clonotype. The V and J genes are TRBV7-2 and TRBJ2-1; D gene unclear. V lost 0 bases, J lost 4 bases, and 7 bases lay in between. The CDR3 is 14 amino acids. The germline V gene has CDR1 SGHTA and CDR2 FQGNSA. CDR3 residues: CASSLATPYNEQFF. CDR3 coding DNA: TGTGCCAGCAGCTTAGCGACACCTTACAATGAGCAGTTCTTC.

This clonotype was seen a few times. The V gene is TRBV5-1, the J gene TRBJ2-3; 9 nucleotides align to TRBD1. This CDR3 comprises 14 residues. The junction had 4 bases not matched to a gene; V was cut back by 7 bases and J by 1 base. The germline gives CDR1 SGHRS, CDR2 YFSETQ. CDR3 in amino acids: CASRDRGGTDTQYF. CDR3 DNA sequence: TGCGCCAGCCGCGACAGGGGGGGCACAGATACGCAGTATTTT.

This sequence joins TRBV27 and TRBJ2-7; D remains unclear. CDR1 and CDR2 (germline): MNHEY, SMNVEV (reference sequence). This CDR3 has 15 residues. The V and J ends lost 6 bases and 4 bases respectively, with 19 bases between them. In nucleotides, the CDR3 is TGTGCCAGCAGCCCAAAATGGTCCGCTTTTTACGAGCAGTACTTC. Residues: CASSPKWSAFYEQYF.

The chain combines TRBV3-1 with TRBJ2-7; tentative D call: TRBD1 (5 bases). CDR1 and CDR2 (germline): LGHDT, YNNKEL (reference sequence). The CDR3 sequence is 15 residues long. V was pared by 2 bases and J by 4 bases, with 15 bases between. DNA of the CDR3: TGTGCCAGCAGCCAAAGGGGTTCCCAACTTTACGAGCAGTACTTC. Amino acids: CASSQRGSQLYEQYF.

V is TRBV5-1 and J is TRBJ1-2, with D possibly TRBD1 on 5 matching bases. Germline V gene sequence: CDR1 SGHRS, CDR2 YFSETQ. The CDR3 runs 16 residues. V was cut by 4 bases and J by 1 base, with 17 bases left in between. The CDR3 reads CASSMGTGIRNYGYTF. The CDR3 nucleotides are TGCGCCAGCAGCATGGGGACCGGAATTCGTAACTATGGCTACACCTTC. Drawing the rest from reference TRBV5-1 and TRBJ1-2, the complete variable domain is KAGVTQTPRYLIKTRGQQVTLSCSPISGHRSVSWYQQTPGQGLQFLFEYFSETQRNKGNFPGRFSGRQFSNSRSEMNVSTLELGDSALYLCASSMGTGIRNYGYTFGSGTRLTVV.

The rearrangement joins TRBV9 to TRBJ2-7; 10 positions agree with TRBD1. The CDR3 has 15 residues. V was pared by 1 base and J by 3 bases, with 4 bases of the junction left unmatched. Germline assignment: CDR1 SGDLS and CDR2 YYNGEE. The CDR3 nucleotides are TGTGCCAGCAGCGTATCCGGACAGGGGGACTACGAGCAGTACTTC. It encodes CASSVSGQGDYEQYF. The full variable domain, completed using reference TRBV9 and TRBJ2-7, is DSGVTQTPKHLITATGQRVTLRCSPRSGDLSVYWYQQSLDQGLQFLIQYYNGEERAKGNILERFSAQQFPDLHSELNLSSLELGDSALYFCASSVSGQGDYEQYFGPGTRLTVT.

This clonotype was counted many times. The chain is built from TRBV29-1 and TRBJ2-7; 13 positions match TRBD2. The CDR3 is made up of 14 amino acids. Unmatched junction bases numbered 1, after V lost 4 bases and J lost 1 base. Germline V CDR1 and CDR2: SQVTM, ANQGSEA. The CDR3 spells CSVVGLAGSYEQYF. As DNA, the CDR3 is TGCAGCGTTGTGGGACTAGCGGGGTCCTACGAGCAGTACTTC.

V usage is TRBV3-1 and J usage is TRBJ1-3, with D perhaps matching TRBD1 (5 bases). The CDR3 length is 17 residues. Trimming removed 1 base at V and 0 bases at J, with 13 bases between. Looked up from germline, CDR1 is LGHDT and CDR2 is YNNKEL (reference sequence). The CDR3 nucleotides read TGTGCCAGCAGCCAAGGGTCCGGGACCCGCTCTGGAAACACCATATATTTT. Translated, it gives CASSQGSGTRSGNTIYF.